The T cell receptor beta chain under discussion was sequenced for a study of blood T cells in healthy people across ages (dated by TCRdb to between 2014 and 2016). About the study as a whole: Template switching captured roughly one uniquely barcoded TCR beta cDNA molecule per two T cells in model experiments. For two donors (one aged 18 to 29 and one aged 80 or older), the study analyzed two additional independent replicas of 1 million unique cDNA reads from the same blood draw. Donors were grouped into four age groups: young (average approximately 15 years), middle-aged (about 38), aged (around 56) and long-lived (about 90). Using deep sequencing normalized with unique cDNA molecular identifiers, the study measured how TCR beta repertoire diversity changes with age. To avoid experimental bias, donors of different ages were spread randomly across the sequencing lanes. General conclusions and limits of the study: Observed TCR beta diversity per million T cells fell roughly linearly with age, and a significant reduction was already apparent by age around 39. Compared with the aged group, more naive CD4+ T cells, fewer expanded clones and increased TCR diversity were shown by the long-lived group, suggesting age selection. Because the CMV infection status of the donors was unknown, age-related changes in expanded clonotypes may potentially have been confounded. Estimates of total diversity based on one million sequenced T cells were regarded as lower bounds and as underestimates. Because profiling used bulk unsorted PBMCs, naive and antigen-experienced compartments could not be compared conclusively. Observed TCR beta diversity correlated strongly with the percentage of naive T cells measured by flow cytometry.

For CDR1 and CDR2, the germline V gene lists SGHVS and FNYEAQ. V loses 1 base of germline sequence and J loses 6 bases, and the interval between the two ends is 9 bases. CDR3 length: 14 amino acids, cysteine to phenylalanine. The read is trimmed to its CDR3 DNA, 42 bases read in frame from base 1. The donors were some 39 Caucasian individuals from Russia, aged 6 to 90 years, who were systemically healthy. About 10 milliliters of peripheral blood were drawn from each donor into EDTA-treated Vacutainer tubes. Ficoll-Paque density-gradient centrifugation was used to isolate PBMCs, with at least 7 million obtained per sample. Total RNA, at least 6 micrograms per sample, was extracted from PBMCs with Trizol reagent. The percentages of naive CD45RAhigh/CD27high T cells were determined by flow cytometry on a PBMC aliquot from every donor. The table lists this clonotype with a few counts. There is no known antigen for this receptor. It has no much larger one-base neighbor in the sample; base qualities were not kept.

Libraries were made using 5' RACE. Sequencing was carried out with an Illumina HiSeq 2500. The second PCR ran for roughly 6 to 11 cycles and used a J-beta primer mix along with a sample-barcoded 5' primer. A unique molecular identifier was introduced onto each TCR beta cDNA molecule by a template-switch 5' adaptor carrying 12 random nucleotides. Each sample yielded at least 3 million CDR3-containing paired-end reads. The Mint cDNA synthesis kit, primed by a TRBC-specific oligonucleotide, was used to synthesize first-strand cDNA from all RNA. Following uracil-DNA glycosylase treatment, a first 18-cycle PCR with universal primers M1SS and BC2_uni_R was performed on all cDNA. The published analysis was carried out like this. Each sample was normalized by randomly selecting 1 million high-quality reads, each carrying a distinct molecular identifier. Reads with shared molecular identifiers were discarded instead of being binned into consensus sequences. MiTCR, run with a Q25 quality threshold and the strictest error-elimination algorithm, handled CDR3 identification, clonotype clustering and error correction. A nonparametric unseen species model with Euler transformation was used to estimate lower-bound total TCR beta diversity. TCRdb reworked the public reads: Q25 trimming with fastp, MiXCR clone assembly, productive beta chains retained. Rows are unified per CDR3 protein, each entry keeping the most common DNA and genes. TCRdb's processing, not the authors' own work, is the source of the V and J calls. In this sample the table shows roughly 680,000 distinct CDR3 sequences, over 40% of which occur a single time. The top ten constitute approximately 12% of the sample.

This chain is built from TRBV7-6 and TRBJ2-2, with the D gene too uncertain to name. The specimen was blood. The clonotype was recovered from a woman older than 75 in good health. The CDR3: CASSLERRSGELFF. The sequenced DNA: TGTGCCAGCAGCTTAGAGCGCAGGTCCGGGGAGCTGTTTTTT.